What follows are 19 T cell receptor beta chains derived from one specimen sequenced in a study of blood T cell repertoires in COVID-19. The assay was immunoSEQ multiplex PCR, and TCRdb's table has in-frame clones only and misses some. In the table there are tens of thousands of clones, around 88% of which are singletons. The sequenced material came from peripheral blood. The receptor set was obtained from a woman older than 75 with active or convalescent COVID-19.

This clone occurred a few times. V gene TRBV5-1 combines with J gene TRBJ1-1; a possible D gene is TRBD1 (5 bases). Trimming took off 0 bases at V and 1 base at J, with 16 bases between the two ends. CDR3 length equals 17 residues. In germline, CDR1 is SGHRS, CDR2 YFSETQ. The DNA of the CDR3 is TGCGCCAGCAGCTTGGTGAGTTCGCGGGGCAGGAACACTGAAGCTTTCTTT. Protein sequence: CASSLVSSRGRNTEAFF.

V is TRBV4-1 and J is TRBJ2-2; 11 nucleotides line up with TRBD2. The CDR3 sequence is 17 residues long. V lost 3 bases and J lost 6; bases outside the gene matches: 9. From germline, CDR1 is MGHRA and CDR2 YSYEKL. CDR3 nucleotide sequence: TGCGCCAGCAGCCACCGACTAGCGGGAACGGAGCCCGGGGAGCTGTTTTTT. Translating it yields CASSHRLAGTEPGELFF.

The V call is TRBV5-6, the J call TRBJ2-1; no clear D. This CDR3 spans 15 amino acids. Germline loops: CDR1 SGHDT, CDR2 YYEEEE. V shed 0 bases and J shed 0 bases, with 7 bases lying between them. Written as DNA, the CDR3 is TGTGCCAGCAGCTTGGGTGCTAGCTCCTACAATGAGCAGTTCTTC. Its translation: CASSLGASSYNEQFF.

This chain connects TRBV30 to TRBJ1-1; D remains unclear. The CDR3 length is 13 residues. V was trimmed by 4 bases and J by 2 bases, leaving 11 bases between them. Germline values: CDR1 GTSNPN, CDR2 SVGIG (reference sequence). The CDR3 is CAWNPGVNTEAFF. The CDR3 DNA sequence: TGTGCCTGGAACCCCGGGGTCAACACTGAAGCTTTCTTT.

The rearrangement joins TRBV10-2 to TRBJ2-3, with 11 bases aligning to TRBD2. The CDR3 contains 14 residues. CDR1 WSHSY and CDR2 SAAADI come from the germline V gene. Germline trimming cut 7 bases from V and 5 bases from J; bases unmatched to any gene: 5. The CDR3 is CASTPSGRQDTQYF. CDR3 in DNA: TGCGCCAGCACCCCTAGCGGGAGGCAAGATACGCAGTATTTT.

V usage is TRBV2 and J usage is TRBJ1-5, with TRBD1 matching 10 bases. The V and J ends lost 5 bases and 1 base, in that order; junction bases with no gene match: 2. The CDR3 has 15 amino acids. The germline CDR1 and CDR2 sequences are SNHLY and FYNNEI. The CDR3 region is CASSWDRGSNQPQHF. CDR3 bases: TGTGCCAGCAGTTGGGACAGGGGCAGCAATCAGCCCCAGCATTTT.

The CDR3 DNA reads TGTGCCAGCAGTTCCGACAGGTTGAGCAATCAGCCCCAGCATTTT. This encodes CASSSDRLSNQPQHF. J is TRBJ1-5 and V is TRBV6-5; maybe TRBD1 (6 bases). The V gene lost 4 bases and the J gene lost 1 base, with 11 bases spanning the gap. Germline lookup yields CDR1 MNHEY and CDR2 SVGAGI. CDR3 size: 15 residues.

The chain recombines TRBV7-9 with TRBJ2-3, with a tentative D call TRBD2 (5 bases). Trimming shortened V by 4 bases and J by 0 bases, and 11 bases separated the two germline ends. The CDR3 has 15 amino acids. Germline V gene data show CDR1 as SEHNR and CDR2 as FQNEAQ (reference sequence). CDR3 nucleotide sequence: TGTGCCAGCAGCTCGAGGGCTCCTAGCACAGATACGCAGTATTTT. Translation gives CASSSRAPSTDTQYF. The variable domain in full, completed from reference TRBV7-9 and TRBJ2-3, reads DTGVSQNPRHKITKRGQNVTFRCDPISEHNRLYWYRQTLGQGPEFLTYFQNEAQLEKSRLLSDRFSAERPKGSFSTLEIQRTEQGDSAMYLCASSSRAPSTDTQYFGPGTRLTVL.

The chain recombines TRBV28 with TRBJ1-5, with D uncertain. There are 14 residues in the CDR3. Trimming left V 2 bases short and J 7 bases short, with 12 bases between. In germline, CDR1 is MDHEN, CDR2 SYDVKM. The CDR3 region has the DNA TGTGCCAGCAGTTTACACGGGATTGAACAGCCCCAGCATTTT. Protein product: CASSLHGIEQPQHF.

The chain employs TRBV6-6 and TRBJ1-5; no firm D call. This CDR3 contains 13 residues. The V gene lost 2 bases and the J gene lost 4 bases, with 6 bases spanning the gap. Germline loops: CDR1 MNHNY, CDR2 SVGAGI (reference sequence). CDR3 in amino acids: CASSYDGNQPQHF. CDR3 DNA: TGTGCCAGCAGTTACGACGGGAATCAGCCCCAGCATTTT.

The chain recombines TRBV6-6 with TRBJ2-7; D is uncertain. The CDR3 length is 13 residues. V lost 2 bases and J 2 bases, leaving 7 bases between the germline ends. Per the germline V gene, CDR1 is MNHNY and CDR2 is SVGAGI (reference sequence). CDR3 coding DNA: TGTGCCAGCAGTTACGACAAAACCTACGAGCAGTACTTC. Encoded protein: CASSYDKTYEQYF.

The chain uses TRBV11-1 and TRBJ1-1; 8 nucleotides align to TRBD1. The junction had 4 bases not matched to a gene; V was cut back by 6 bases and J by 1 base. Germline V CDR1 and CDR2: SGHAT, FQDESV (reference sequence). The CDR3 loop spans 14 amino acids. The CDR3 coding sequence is TGTGCCAGCAGGACCGGGACAGGGAACACTGAAGCTTTCTTT. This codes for CASRTGTGNTEAFF.

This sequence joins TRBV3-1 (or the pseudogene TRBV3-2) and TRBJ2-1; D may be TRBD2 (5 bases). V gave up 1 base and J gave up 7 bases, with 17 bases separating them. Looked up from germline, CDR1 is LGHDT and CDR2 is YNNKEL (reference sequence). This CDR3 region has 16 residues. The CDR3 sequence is CASSQGTPAFSNEQFF. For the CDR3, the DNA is TGTGCCAGCAGCCAAGGGACTCCCGCCTTTTCGAATGAGCAGTTCTTC.

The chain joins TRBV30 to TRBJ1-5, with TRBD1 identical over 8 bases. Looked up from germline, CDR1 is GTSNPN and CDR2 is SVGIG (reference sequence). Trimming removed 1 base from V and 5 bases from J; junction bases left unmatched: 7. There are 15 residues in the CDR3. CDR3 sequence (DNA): TGTGCCTGGAGTGGCAGGGGGCTAACCTATCAGCCCCAGCATTTT. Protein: CAWSGRGLTYQPQHF. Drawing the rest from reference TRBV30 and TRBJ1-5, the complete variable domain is SQTIHQWPATLVQPVGSPLSLECTVEGTSNPNLYWYRQAAGRGLQLLFYSVGIGQISSEVPQNLSASRPQDRQFILSSKKLLLSDSGFYLCAWSGRGLTYQPQHFGDGTRLSIL.

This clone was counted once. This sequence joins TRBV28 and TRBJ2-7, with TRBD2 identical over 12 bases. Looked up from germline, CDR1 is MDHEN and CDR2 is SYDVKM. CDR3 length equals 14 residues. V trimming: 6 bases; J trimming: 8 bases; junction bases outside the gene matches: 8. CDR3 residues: CASSPLAGGLQQYF. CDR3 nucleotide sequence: TGTGCCAGCAGCCCACTAGCGGGAGGCCTCCAGCAGTACTTC.

CDR3 in DNA: TGTGCCAGCAGTGAAGACCCACCTAGATATGGCTACACCTTC. Protein sequence: CASSEDPPRYGYTF. The gene calls are TRBV2 and TRBJ1-2; D not certain. The V end was cut by 1 base, the J end by 5 bases, with 11 bases between. The germline V gene has CDR1 SNHLY and CDR2 FYNNEI. This CDR3 has 14 residues.

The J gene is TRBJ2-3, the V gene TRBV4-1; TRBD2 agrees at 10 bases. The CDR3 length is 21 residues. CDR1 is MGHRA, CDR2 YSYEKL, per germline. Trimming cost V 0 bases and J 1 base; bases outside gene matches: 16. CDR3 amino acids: CASSQDQASGSLPLGTDTQYF. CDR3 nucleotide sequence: TGCGCCAGCAGCCAAGATCAGGCTAGCGGGAGCCTGCCTCTTGGCACAGATACGCAGTATTTT.

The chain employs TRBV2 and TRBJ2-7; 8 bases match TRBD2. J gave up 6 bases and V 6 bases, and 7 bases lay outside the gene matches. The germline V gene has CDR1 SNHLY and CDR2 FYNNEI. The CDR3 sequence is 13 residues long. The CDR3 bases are TGTGCCAGCAGCCCGGGACTAGTTAGCGAGCAGTACTTC. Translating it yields CASSPGLVSEQYF.

CDR3 in amino acids: CASSLAGGVGHEQYF. In nucleotides, the CDR3 is TGCGCCAGCAGCTTGGCTGGGGGGGTTGGTCACGAGCAGTACTTC. The genes are TRBV5-1 and TRBJ2-7; 7 bases fit TRBD2. The V gene end was trimmed by 0 bases and the J gene end by 5 bases; junction bases not matched to a gene: 8. The germline gives CDR1 SGHRS, CDR2 YFSETQ. The CDR3 extends over 15 amino acids.